A selection of T cell receptor beta chains follows, all from one sample in a study of blood T cell repertoires in COVID-19. Libraries were prepared by immunoSEQ multiplex PCR; TCRdb keeps only in-frame clonotypes and omits some of them. The sample contains approximately 140,000 clones, around 90% of which appear only once. The source material was peripheral blood. These receptor sequences come from a woman aged 55-70 years with active or convalescent COVID-19. The CDR3 runs from the conserved cysteine through the conserved F or W. The order of the fields is clone size, V gene, D gene, J gene, CDR3 protein, CDR3 DNA. The D gene is left open where the match is weak. Size is omitted from some rows. Given values are once, few, many or a class for expanded clones.

size: -
V: TRBV19
D: -
J: TRBJ1-6
CDR3: CASRELGGLTDLHF
DNA: TGTGCCAGTAGGGAGTTAGGAGGATTAACGGACCTCCACTTT

size: -
V: TRBV7-9
D: TRBD2
J: TRBJ2-3
CDR3: CASSFTSGGDTQYF
DNA: TGTGCCAGCAGCTTCACTAGCGGTGGGGATACGCAGTATTTT

size: -
V: TRBV11-2
D: -
J: TRBJ2-3
CDR3: CASSLDYSTDTQYF
DNA: TGTGCCAGCAGCTTAGATTACTCCACAGATACGCAGTATTTT

size: -
V: TRBV6-1
D: TRBD1
J: TRBJ1-2
CDR3: CASSEDRSGYGYTF
DNA: TGTGCCAGCAGTGAGGACAGGTCAGGGTATGGCTACACCTTC

size: few
V: TRBV3-1/TRBV3-2
D: -
J: TRBJ1-2
CDR3: CASSLSEGRSGYTF
DNA: TGTGCCAGCAGCCTAAGTGAGGGGAGGAGTGGCTACACCTTC

size: -
V: TRBV7-9
D: -
J: TRBJ2-7
CDR3: CASSFPPGGSYEQYF
DNA: TGTGCCAGCAGCTTTCCCCCTGGGGGGTCCTACGAGCAGTACTTC

size: -
V: TRBV5-6
D: -
J: TRBJ2-2
CDR3: CASSLVQGITGELFF
DNA: TGTGCCAGCAGCTTGGTGCAGGGTATCACCGGGGAGCTGTTTTTT

size: -
V: TRBV10-3
D: -
J: TRBJ2-4
CDR3: CAISEMDRGTADIQYF
DNA: TGTGCCATCAGTGAAATGGATAGGGGGACGGCCGACATTCAGTACTTC

size: -
V: TRBV5-1
D: TRBD1
J: TRBJ2-1
CDR3: CASRGTVSYNEQFF
DNA: TGCGCCAGCAGGGGGACAGTCTCCTACAATGAGCAGTTCTTC

size: -
V: TRBV30
D: TRBD1
J: TRBJ1-2
CDR3: CASTTGGGYTF
DNA: TGTGCCTCCACGACAGGGGGTGGCTACACCTTC

size: once
V: TRBV4-3
D: -
J: TRBJ1-3
CDR3: CASSQVTGKSALSGNTIYF
DNA: TGCGCCAGCAGCCAAGTTACAGGGAAATCGGCCCTCTCTGGAAACACCATATATTTT

size: once
V: TRBV30
D: -
J: TRBJ1-2
CDR3: CAWSLDRFNYGYTF
DNA: TGTGCCTGGAGTCTTGACAGATTTAACTATGGCTACACCTTC

size: -
V: TRBV2
D: TRBD2
J: TRBJ2-7
CDR3: CASSGSGGREQYF
DNA: TGTGCCAGCAGTGGTAGCGGGGGCCGAGAGCAGTACTTC

size: -
V: TRBV14
D: -
J: TRBJ2-3
CDR3: CASSQGKSGIKTDTQYF
DNA: TGTGCCAGCAGCCAGGGGAAATCCGGGATAAAAACAGATACGCAGTATTTT

size: -
V: TRBV5-1
D: TRBD2
J: TRBJ2-7
CDR3: CASSLDPSGDYEQYF
DNA: TGCGCCAGCAGCTTGGATCCTAGCGGGGACTACGAGCAGTACTTC

size: -
V: TRBV7-6
D: -
J: TRBJ1-6
CDR3: CASSAVGGPPLHF
DNA: TGTGCCAGCAGCGCCGTCGGGGGTCCACCCCTCCACTTT

size: -
V: TRBV5-1
D: -
J: TRBJ1-1
CDR3: CASTLTGGWEAAFF
DNA: TGCGCCAGCACCTTGACCGGCGGGTGGGAGGCCGCTTTCTTT

size: -
V: TRBV7-3
D: -
J: TRBJ2-2
CDR3: CASSFPGTTNTGELFF
DNA: TGTGCCAGCAGCTTCCCCGGGACAACGAACACCGGGGAGCTGTTTTTT

size: -
V: TRBV12-3/TRBV12-4
D: TRBD1
J: TRBJ1-2
CDR3: CASRGTGGLGYTF
DNA: TGTGCCAGCAGGGGGACAGGGGGCTTGGGCTACACCTTC

size: -
V: TRBV19
D: -
J: TRBJ1-6
CDR3: CASTVSSYNSPLHF
DNA: TGTGCCAGTACCGTGAGCTCCTATAATTCACCCCTCCACTTT

size: -
V: TRBV2
D: TRBD1
J: TRBJ1-6
CDR3: CASSAGTDNSPLHF
DNA: TGTGCCAGCAGTGCCGGGACAGACAATTCACCCCTCCACTTT

size: -
V: TRBV9
D: TRBD1
J: TRBJ2-7
CDR3: CASSASMTGSDEQYF
DNA: TGTGCCAGCAGCGCGTCTATGACAGGGTCGGACGAGCAGTACTTC